The sequence of this T cell receptor (beta chain) was determined in a study of identical twins. With template switching, a universal primer site was added, and the cDNA carried unique molecular identifiers. TCRdb ran MiXCR on the 5' RACE reads and lists one entry per CDR3 protein. This sample carries approximately 230,000 distinct CDR3 sequences, more than 12% of them seen once, and the ten largest clones take 7% to 9.5%. Notes on the study in general: Out-of-frame beta chain sequences displayed weaker excess sharing between twins. With abundant cord blood beta clonotypes, insertions were fewer; memory repertoires showed no such pattern.

In regard to this clonotype: Its antigen remains unidentified.

Trimming took 5 bases from V and 0 from J, leaving 14 bases between them. This CDR3 comprises 15 residues. In germline, CDR1 is DFQATT, CDR2 SNEGSKA (reference sequence). Material for sequencing was memory (CD45RO+) T cells sorted from blood. V and J are TRBV20-1 and TRBJ2-1, with D unresolved. The clonotype comes from a woman between 18 and 29 years old in good health. CDR3 nucleotides: TGCAGTGCTCCATACGCCTCCTACTCCTACAATGAGCAGTTCTTC. Its translation: CSAPYASYSYNEQFF.